Sequencing of this T cell receptor (beta chain) was carried out in a study of blood T cell repertoires in COVID-19. Germline V gene sequence: CDR1 LNHDA, CDR2 SQIVND (reference sequence). The CDR3 has 16 amino acids. Trimming stripped 7 bases from V and 0 bases from J, with 17 bases between. Per the original data handling: It was from reference gene primer amplification that nucleated cell counts were estimated. Clones were read by immunoSEQ multiplex PCR, and TCRdb kept only the in-frame ones, dropping some. V and J calls and clone size are given by that table; D and trimming were obtained from the DNA. The sample contains approximately 150,000 clones, around 80% of which appear only once. This clone was observed a handful of times.

This clonotype originated in an elderly woman with acute or convalescent COVID-19. The rearrangement joins TRBV19 to TRBJ2-3, with a weak D call TRBD2 (6 bases). The sequenced sample was peripheral blood. CDR3 bases: TGTGCCAGTACTGGGAGGATGGGGTCTAGCACAGATACGCAGTATTTT. This codes for CASTGRMGSSTDTQYF.